Each of the 4 T cell receptor beta chains below was sequenced from the same sample in a study of cytomegalovirus exposure and HLA in healthy donors. The PCR made use of 60 Vbeta and 13 Jbeta primers. Here immunoSEQ multiplex PCR was the method, and the copy in TCRdb shows in-frame clones only, minus some. Of about 200,000 clones in the sample, 73% are singletons; the top ten hold approximately 1.8%. Sequenced: PBMCs. Receptors originate from a woman aged 30 to 39 in good health and CMV-seronegative.

This clone was observed a few times. The chain has TRBV6-4 and TRBJ1-2, with TRBD1 as a possible D gene (5 bases). The germline V gene encodes CDR1 MRHNA and CDR2 SNTAGT. The CDR3 has 13 residues. Between the trimmed V and J ends, which lost 4 bases and 8 bases, there was a span of 14 bases. The CDR3 loop is CASSGESGLGYTF. DNA for the CDR3: TGTGCCAGCAGTGGAGAATCAGGGCTAGGCTACACCTTC.

The rearrangement joins TRBV27 to TRBJ2-7, with 8 bases matching TRBD1. The CDR3 is 16 amino acids. V trimming: 4 bases; J trimming: 3 bases; junction bases outside the gene matches: 11. Per the germline V gene, CDR1 is MNHEY and CDR2 is SMNVEV (reference sequence). In nucleotides, the CDR3 is TGTGCCAGCAGTTCCCCGCTCCTGACAGGGGACTACGAGCAGTACTTC. Translated: CASSSPLLTGDYEQYF.

The chain links TRBV30 to TRBJ2-1; 9 positions match TRBD2. Trimming removed 4 bases from V and 3 bases from J; junction bases left unmatched: 1. Per germline, CDR1 GTSNPN and CDR2 SVGIG (reference sequence). The CDR3 is 13 residues long. The CDR3 sequence is CAWTSGNYNEQFF. The CDR3 DNA sequence: TGTGCCTGGACTAGCGGGAACTACAATGAGCAGTTCTTC.

The chain has TRBV5-1 and TRBJ2-7, with a possible D match to TRBD1 (6 bases). The CDR3 is made up of 15 amino acids. V shed 4 bases and J shed 3 bases, with 17 bases lying between them. From germline, CDR1 is SGHRS and CDR2 YFSETQ. The CDR3 bases are TGCGCCAGCAGCCATGGACAGAATCTTTACTACGAGCAGTACTTC. This gives the protein CASSHGQNLYYEQYF.